This T cell receptor (beta chain) was sequenced for a study of cytomegalovirus exposure and HLA in healthy donors. Remarks on this clone: Its antigen is not known.

PCR was performed using 60 Vbeta and 13 Jbeta primers. Generated by immunoSEQ multiplex PCR, the TCRdb table keeps only in-frame clones and is missing some. The data contain 100,000 to 150,000 clones, around 77% of them singletons. Study results and caveats: Analysis performed later showed TCR beta chains linked to HLA being more clonally expanded than equally common others. Presence/absence analyses rested on an assumption that sequencing depth was roughly uniform across donors.

Germline-derived CDR1 and CDR2 are SGDLS and YYNGEE. The CDR3 totals 16 residues. Unmatched junction bases numbered 9, after V lost 4 bases and J lost 0 bases. The chain combines TRBV9 with TRBJ2-5; TRBD1 matches at 7 bases. Material: PBMCs. The TCR comes from a man between 50 and 59 years old in good health and CMV-seropositive. CDR3 region: CASSPRGRGYQETQYF. Here the CDR3 DNA reads TGTGCCAGCAGCCCGAGAGGCAGGGGGTACCAAGAGACCCAGTACTTC. Full variable domain (outside the CDR3, taken from reference TRBV9 and TRBJ2-5): DSGVTQTPKHLITATGQRVTLRCSPRSGDLSVYWYQQSLDQGLQFLIQYYNGEERAKGNILERFSAQQFPDLHSELNLSSLELGDSALYFCASSPRGRGYQETQYFGPGTRLLVL.